This T cell receptor beta chain was sequenced during a study of blood T cell repertoires in COVID-19. Some clones are missing from TCRdb's copy, which holds only in-frame ones; the method was immunoSEQ multiplex PCR. The table includes around 300,000 clones, roughly 90% detected once. This clone was picked up one time. Germline CDR1 is SGHKS and CDR2 is YYEKEE (reference sequence). This CDR3 is 14 amino acids long. V gave up 0 bases and J gave up 2 bases, with 5 bases separating them. Symptom resolution, clearance, or two negative PCRs marked the recovered donors of Cohort 3. The sequence was obtained from a woman aged 50 to 60 who had recovered from COVID-19. The sample taken for sequencing was PBMCs or T cells enriched from blood (not recorded which). The chain joins TRBV5-5 to TRBJ1-4, with D possibly TRBD1 on 5 matching bases. In nucleotides, the CDR3 is TGTGCCAGCAGCTTGGGACAGACTAATGAAAAACTGTTTTTT. Residues: CASSLGQTNEKLFF.